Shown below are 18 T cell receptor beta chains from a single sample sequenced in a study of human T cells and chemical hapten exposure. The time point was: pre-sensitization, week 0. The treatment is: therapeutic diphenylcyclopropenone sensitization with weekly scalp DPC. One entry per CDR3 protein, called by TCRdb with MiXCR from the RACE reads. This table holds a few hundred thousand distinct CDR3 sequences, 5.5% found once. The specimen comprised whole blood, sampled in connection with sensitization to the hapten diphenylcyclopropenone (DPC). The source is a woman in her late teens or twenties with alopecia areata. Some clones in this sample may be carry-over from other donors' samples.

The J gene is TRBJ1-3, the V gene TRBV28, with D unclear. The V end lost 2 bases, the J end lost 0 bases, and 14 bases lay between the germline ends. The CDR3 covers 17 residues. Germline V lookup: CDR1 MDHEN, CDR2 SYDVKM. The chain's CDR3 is CASSLNSAGFSGNTIYF. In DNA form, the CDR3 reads TGTGCCAGCAGTTTAAACTCAGCAGGATTCTCTGGAAACACCATATATTTT.

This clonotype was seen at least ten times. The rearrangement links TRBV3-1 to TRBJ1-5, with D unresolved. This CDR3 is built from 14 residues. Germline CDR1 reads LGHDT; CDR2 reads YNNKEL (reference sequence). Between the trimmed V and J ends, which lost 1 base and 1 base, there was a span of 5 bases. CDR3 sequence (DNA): TGTGCCAGCAGCCAAGCAGTCAGCAATCAGCCCCAGCATTTT. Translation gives CASSQAVSNQPQHF.

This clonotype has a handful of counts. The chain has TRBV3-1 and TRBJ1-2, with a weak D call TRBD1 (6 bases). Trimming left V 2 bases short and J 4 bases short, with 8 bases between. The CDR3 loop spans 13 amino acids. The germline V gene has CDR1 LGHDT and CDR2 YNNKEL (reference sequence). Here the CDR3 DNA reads TGTGCCAGCAGCCAATACAGGGTCTATGGCTACACCTTC. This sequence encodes CASSQYRVYGYTF.

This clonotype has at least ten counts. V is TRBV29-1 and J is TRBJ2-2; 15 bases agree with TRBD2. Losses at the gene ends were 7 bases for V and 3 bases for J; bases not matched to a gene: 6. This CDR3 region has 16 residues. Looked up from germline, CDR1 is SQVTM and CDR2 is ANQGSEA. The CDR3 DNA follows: TGCAGCGCGCAGGGACTAGCGGGGGGCTACACCGGGGAGCTGTTTTTT. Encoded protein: CSAQGLAGGYTGELFF.

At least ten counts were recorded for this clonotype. CDR3 region: CASSRLAGLSDTQYF. The CDR3 DNA is TGTGCCAGCAGTCGACTAGCGGGGCTTTCAGATACGCAGTATTTT. The chain carries TRBV27 and TRBJ2-3, with 11 positions matching TRBD2. The V gene's germline CDR1 is MNHEY and CDR2 SMNVEV (reference sequence). Losses at the gene ends were 5 bases for V and 4 bases for J; bases not matched to a gene: 5. This CDR3 region has 15 residues.

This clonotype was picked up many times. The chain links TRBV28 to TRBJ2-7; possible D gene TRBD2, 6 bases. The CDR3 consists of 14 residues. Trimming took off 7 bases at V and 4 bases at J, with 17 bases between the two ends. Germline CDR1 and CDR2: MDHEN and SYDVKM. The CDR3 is CASTHPWGEYEQYF. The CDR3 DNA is TGTGCCAGCACTCACCCGTGGGGGGAGTACGAGCAGTACTTC.

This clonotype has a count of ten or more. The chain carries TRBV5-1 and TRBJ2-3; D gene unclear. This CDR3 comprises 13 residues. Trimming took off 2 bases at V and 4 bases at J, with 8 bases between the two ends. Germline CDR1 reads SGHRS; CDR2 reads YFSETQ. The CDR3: CASSLSRSDTQYF. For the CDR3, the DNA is TGCGCCAGCAGCTTATCCAGGTCAGATACGCAGTATTTT. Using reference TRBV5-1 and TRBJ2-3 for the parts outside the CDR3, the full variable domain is KAGVTQTPRYLIKTRGQQVTLSCSPISGHRSVSWYQQTPGQGLQFLFEYFSETQRNKGNFPGRFSGRQFSNSRSEMNVSTLELGDSALYLCASSLSRSDTQYFGPGTRLTVL.

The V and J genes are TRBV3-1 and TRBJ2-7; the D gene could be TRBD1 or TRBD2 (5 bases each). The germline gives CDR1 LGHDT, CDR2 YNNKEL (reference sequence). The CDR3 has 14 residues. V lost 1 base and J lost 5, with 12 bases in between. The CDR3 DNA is TGTGCCAGCAGCCAAGCTCAGGGAGTCCACGAGCAGTACTTC. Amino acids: CASSQAQGVHEQYF.

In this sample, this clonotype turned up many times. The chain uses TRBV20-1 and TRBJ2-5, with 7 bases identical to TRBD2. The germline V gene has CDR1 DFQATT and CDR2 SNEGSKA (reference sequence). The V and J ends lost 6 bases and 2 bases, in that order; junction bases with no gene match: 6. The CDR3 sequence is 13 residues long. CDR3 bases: TGCAGTGCAGGACTAGATATTCAAGAGACCCAGTACTTC. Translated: CSAGLDIQETQYF.

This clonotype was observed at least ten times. The DNA for the CDR3 is TGCAGTGCTAGAGAGGGGACTCACGAGCAGTACTTC. It is translated as CSAREGTHEQYF. This chain links TRBV20-1 with TRBJ2-7; D is possibly TRBD2 (6 bases). Deletions cut 0 bases from V and 5 bases from J, with 8 bases between. The CDR3 runs to 12 residues. CDR1 and CDR2 from the germline V gene are DFQATT and SNEGSKA (reference sequence).

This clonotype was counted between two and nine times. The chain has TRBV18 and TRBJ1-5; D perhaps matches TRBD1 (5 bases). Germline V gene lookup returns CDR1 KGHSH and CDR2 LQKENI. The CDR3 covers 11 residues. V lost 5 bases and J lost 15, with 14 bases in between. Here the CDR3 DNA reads TGTGCCAGCTCAAATGGGGGGAGTCCGCATTTT. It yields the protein CASSNGGSPHF. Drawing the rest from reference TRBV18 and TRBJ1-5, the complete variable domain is NAGVMQNPRHLVRRRGQEARLRCSPMKGHSHVYWYRQLPEEGLKFMVYLQKENIIDESGMPKERFSAEFPKEGPSILRIQQVVRGDSAAYFCASSNGGSPHFGDGTRLSIL.

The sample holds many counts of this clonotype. The CDR3 here is CASNLQAWGEQYF. As DNA, the CDR3 is TGTGCCAGCAACTTACAGGCCTGGGGCGAGCAGTACTTC. The rearrangement joins TRBV12-3 or TRBV12-4 to TRBJ2-7, with D possibly TRBD1 on 5 matching bases. The CDR3 runs to 13 residues. Trimming pared 7 bases from V and 6 bases from J, leaving 16 bases between.

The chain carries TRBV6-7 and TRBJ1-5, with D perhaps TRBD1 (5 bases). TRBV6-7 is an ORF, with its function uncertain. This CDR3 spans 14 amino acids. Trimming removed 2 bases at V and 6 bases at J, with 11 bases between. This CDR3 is CASSYGGIVQPQHF. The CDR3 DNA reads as TGTGCCAGCAGTTACGGGGGGATTGTTCAGCCCCAGCATTTT.

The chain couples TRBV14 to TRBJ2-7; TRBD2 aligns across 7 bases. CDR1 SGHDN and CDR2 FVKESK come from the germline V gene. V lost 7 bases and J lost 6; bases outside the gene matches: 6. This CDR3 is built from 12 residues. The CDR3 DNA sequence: TGTGCCAGCACCGGGGGAGGGCTCGAGCAGTACTTC. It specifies CASTGGGLEQYF.

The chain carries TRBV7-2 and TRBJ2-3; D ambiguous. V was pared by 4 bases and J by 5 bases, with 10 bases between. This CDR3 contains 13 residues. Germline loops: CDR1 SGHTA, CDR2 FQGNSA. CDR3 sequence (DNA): TGTGCCAGCAGCTCCGTCGACATAGATACGCAGTATTTT. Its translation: CASSSVDIDTQYF.

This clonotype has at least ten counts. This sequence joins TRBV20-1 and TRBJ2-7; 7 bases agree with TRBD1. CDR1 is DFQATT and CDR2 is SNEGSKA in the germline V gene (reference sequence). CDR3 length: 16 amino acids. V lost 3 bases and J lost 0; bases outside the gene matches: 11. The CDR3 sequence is CSASGARDSSSYEQYF. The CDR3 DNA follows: TGCAGTGCTAGCGGGGCCCGGGACAGTAGCTCCTACGAGCAGTACTTC.

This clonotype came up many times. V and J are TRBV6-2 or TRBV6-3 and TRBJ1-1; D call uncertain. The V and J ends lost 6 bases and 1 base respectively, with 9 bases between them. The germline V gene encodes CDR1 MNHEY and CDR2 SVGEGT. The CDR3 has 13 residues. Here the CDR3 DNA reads TGTGCCAGCAGACCGACCGAGAACACTGAAGCTTTCTTT. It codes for CASRPTENTEAFF.

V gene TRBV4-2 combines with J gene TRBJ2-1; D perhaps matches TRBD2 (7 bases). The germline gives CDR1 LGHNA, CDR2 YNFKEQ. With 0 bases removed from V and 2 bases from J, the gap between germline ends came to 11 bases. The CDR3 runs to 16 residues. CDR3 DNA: TGTGCCAGCAGCCAAGAGGGGGGGGCAGCCTACAATGAGCAGTTCTTC. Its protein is CASSQEGGAAYNEQFF.